The clone carrying this T cell receptor (beta chain) was seen many times. The antigen is not known. These data originate in a study of CD8 T cells in ankylosing spondylitis. Study-wide results and caveats: Roughly eight highly homologous variants formed a TCR beta motif that appeared characteristic of ankylosing spondylitis blood. There was reportedly significant enrichment of clones that were disease-linked in matched ankylosing spondylitis synovial fluid. Researchers report that disease-linked clones proved CD8+ and relatively rare in peripheral blood.

Preparation of TCR beta libraries was done by quantitative 5'-RACE with molecular barcodes. TCRdb processed the 5' RACE reads anew with MiXCR; each CDR3 protein has one entry. Of over 600,000 distinct CDR3 sequences listed, about 20% are singletons. The TCR comes from a male donor with ankylosing spondylitis. Sequences were obtained from blood, either unsorted or a sorted T cell fraction (not recorded which).

CDR3: CASSQFGLAEGYNEQFF. The CDR3 region has the DNA TGCGCCAGCAGCCAGTTCGGACTAGCGGAAGGTTACAATGAGCAGTTCTTC. The chain joins TRBV4-3 to TRBJ2-1; 10 bases are a match to TRBD2. The CDR3 sequence is 17 residues long. Germline V CDR1 and CDR2: LGHNA, YSLEER. The V gene end was trimmed by 3 bases and the J gene end by 4 bases; junction bases not matched to a gene: 9.